The T cell receptor beta chain described here comes from a study of neoadjuvant nivolumab and ipilimumab in lung cancer. Broader study findings: Compared with tumor-adjacent uninvolved lung, resected tumors showed greater richness and clonality. Only a single major-pathologic-response sample was available for clonality analysis.

This clone was observed a single time. No antigen is known for it. V was trimmed by 3 bases and J by 6 bases, leaving 12 bases between them. This CDR3 is 13 amino acids long. Germline lookup yields CDR1 GTSNPN and CDR2 SVGIG (reference sequence). The repertoire was sequenced with immunoSEQ multiplex PCR; TCRdb's copy has only in-frame clones and lacks some. The table has tens of thousands of clones, more than 85% seen once. V and J are TRBV30 and TRBJ1-5; D may be TRBD1 (5 bases). The sequencing here drew on blood, taken before neoadjuvant nivolumab, alone or with ipilimumab. The clonotype originates from an adult with non-small cell lung cancer. Some clones in this sample may be carry-over from other donors' samples. In DNA, the CDR3 is TGTGCCTGGAGGGGGCAGGGAGGTCAGCCCCAGCATTTT. As protein: CAWRGQGGQPQHF.